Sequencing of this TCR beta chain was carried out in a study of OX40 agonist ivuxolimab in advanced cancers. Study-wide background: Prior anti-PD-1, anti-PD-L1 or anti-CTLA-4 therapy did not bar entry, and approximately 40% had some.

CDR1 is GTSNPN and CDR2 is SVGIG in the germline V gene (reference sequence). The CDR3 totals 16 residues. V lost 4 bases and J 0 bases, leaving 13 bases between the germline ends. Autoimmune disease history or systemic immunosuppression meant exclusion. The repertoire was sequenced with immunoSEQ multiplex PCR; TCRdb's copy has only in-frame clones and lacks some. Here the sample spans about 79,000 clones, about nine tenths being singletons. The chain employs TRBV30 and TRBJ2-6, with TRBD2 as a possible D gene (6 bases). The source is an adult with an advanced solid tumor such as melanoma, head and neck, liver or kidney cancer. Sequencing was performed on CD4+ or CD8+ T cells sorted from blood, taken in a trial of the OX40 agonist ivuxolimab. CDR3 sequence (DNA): TGTGCCTGGATTAAGGTGGGGGGCTCTGGGGCCAACGTCCTGACTTTC. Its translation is CAWIKVGGSGANVLTF.